This T cell receptor beta chain is drawn from a study of preoperative IRX-2 immunotherapy in early breast cancer. From germline, CDR1 is MDHEN and CDR2 SYDVKM. The CDR3 extends over 15 amino acids. V was clipped by 7 bases and J by 5 bases, with 17 bases between them. Indicated treatment: preoperative locoregional IRX-2 cytokine immunotherapy. The protocol was immunoSEQ multiplex PCR, while the TCRdb copy is restricted to in-frame clones and leaves out a portion. The table lists around 28,000 clones, around 89% of them singletons. The TCR was taken from a human donor with breast cancer. The V and J genes are TRBV28 and TRBJ1-4, with D possibly matching TRBD1 (6 bases). The biological material was taken from a patient treated with IRX-2 immunotherapy. The CDR3 nucleotides read TGTGCCAGCACCGACCCCGGGACACCGAATGAAAAACTGTTTTTT. Protein product: CASTDPGTPNEKLFF.